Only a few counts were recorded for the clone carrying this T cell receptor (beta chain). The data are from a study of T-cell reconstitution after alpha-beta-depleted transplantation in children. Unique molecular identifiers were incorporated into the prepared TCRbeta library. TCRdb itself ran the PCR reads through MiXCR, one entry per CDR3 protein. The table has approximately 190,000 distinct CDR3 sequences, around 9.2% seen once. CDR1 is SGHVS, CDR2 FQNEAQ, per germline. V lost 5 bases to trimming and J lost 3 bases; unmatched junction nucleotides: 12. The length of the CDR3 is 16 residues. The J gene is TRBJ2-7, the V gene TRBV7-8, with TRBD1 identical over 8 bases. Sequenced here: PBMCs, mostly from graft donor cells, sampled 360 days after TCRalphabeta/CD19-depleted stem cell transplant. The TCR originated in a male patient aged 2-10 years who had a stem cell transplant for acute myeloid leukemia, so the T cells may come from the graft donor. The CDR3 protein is CASSGTGGGLSYEQYF. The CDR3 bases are TGTGCCAGCAGCGGGACAGGAGGGGGCTTAAGCTACGAGCAGTACTTC.